The clone carrying this T cell receptor (beta chain) occurred many times. No antigen is known for it. This entry belongs to a study of molecular identifiers for immune sequencing clone quantification. Trimming at V came to 7 bases and at J to 1 base, leaving 9 bases not matched to a gene. The CDR3 length is 16 residues. The germline gives CDR1 LNHDA, CDR2 SQIVND (reference sequence). Study outcomes and limitations: The sizes of highly expanded clones could be underestimated when identical TCR molecules share a barcode. Reports indicate spiked Jurkat TCR RNA from one cell could be found among about 1 million naive cells.

Bulk TCR libraries used previously described methods and listed TCR primers. TCRdb re-derived calls from the PCR reads in MiXCR, one entry per CDR3 protein. The table lists about 640,000 distinct CDR3 sequences, 15% to 20% of them singletons, with roughly 0.83% in the top ten. The naive CD8 libraries originated from between 20,000 and 1,000,000 sorted cells and drew on 10%, 30% or 50% RNA. This rearrangement joins TRBV19 to TRBJ2-1, with TRBD2 matching over 8 bases. The sequencing input was naive CD8+ T cells from blood, with Jurkat cell RNA spiked in. Subset noted: FACS-sorted CD8+CD4-CCR7+CD45RA+ naive T cells. This receptor was taken from a human donor in good health. Some libraries in this study had Jurkat cell RNA spiked in. For the CDR3, the DNA is TGTGCCAGTACCCAAGGGACTAGAGGGTCCTACAATGAGCAGTTCTTC. Its protein product is CASTQGTRGSYNEQFF.